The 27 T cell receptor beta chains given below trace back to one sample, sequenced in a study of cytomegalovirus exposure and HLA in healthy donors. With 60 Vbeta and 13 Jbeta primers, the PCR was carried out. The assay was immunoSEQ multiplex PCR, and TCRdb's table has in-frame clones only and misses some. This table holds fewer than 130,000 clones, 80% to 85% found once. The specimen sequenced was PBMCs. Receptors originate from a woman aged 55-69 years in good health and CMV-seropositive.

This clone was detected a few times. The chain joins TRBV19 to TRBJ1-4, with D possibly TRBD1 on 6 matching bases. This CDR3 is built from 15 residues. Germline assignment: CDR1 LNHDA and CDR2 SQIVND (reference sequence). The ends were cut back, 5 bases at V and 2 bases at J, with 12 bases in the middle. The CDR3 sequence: CASSAWGQTNEKLFF. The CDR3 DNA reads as TGTGCCAGTAGTGCTTGGGGGCAGACTAATGAAAAACTGTTTTTT.

The CDR3 DNA sequence: TGTGCCAGCAGTCCATACAGCAGCTCCTACGAGCAGTACTTC. Its translation: CASSPYSSSYEQYF. V is TRBV6-6 and J is TRBJ2-7; D is unclear. Per the germline V gene, CDR1 is MNHNY and CDR2 is SVGAGI (reference sequence). CDR3 size: 14 residues. Trimming removed 5 bases from V and 0 bases from J, with 11 bases in between.

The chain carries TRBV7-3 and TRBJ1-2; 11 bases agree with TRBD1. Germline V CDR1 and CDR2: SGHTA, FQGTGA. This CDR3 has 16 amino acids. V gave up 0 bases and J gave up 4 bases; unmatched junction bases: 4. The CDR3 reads CASSLTGTGGSYGYTF. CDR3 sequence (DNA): TGTGCCAGCAGCTTAACTGGGACAGGGGGTAGCTATGGCTACACCTTC.

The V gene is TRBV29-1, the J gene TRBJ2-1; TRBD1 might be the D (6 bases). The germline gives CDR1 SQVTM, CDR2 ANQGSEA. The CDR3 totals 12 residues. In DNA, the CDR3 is TGCGCGCAGGGGTCTTTTTACAATGAGCAGTTCTTC. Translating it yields CAQGSFYNEQFF.

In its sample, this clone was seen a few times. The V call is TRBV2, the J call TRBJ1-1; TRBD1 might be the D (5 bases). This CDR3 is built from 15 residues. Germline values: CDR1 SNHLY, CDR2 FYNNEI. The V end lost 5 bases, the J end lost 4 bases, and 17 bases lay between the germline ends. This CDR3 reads CASSSDMAGVTEAFF. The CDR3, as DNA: TGTGCCAGCAGTAGCGACATGGCGGGGGTCACTGAAGCTTTCTTT.

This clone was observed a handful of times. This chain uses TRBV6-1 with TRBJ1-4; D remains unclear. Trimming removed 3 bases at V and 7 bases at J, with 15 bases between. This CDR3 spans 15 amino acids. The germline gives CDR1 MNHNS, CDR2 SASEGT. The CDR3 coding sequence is TGTGCCAGCAGTGATGGCACCGCGACGGGTGAAAAACTGTTTTTT. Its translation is CASSDGTATGEKLFF.

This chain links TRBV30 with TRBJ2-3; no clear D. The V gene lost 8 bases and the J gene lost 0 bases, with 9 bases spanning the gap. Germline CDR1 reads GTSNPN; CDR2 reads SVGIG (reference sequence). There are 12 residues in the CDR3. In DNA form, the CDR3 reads TGTGCCGGCCTGACTAGCACAGATACGCAGTATTTT. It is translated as CAGLTSTDTQYF.

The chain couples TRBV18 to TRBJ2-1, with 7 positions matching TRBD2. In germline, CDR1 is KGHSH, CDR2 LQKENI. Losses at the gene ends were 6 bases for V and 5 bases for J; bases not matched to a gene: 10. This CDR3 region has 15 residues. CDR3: CASSPAGTTHNEQFF. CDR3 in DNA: TGTGCCAGCTCTCCAGCGGGGACGACACACAATGAGCAGTTCTTC.

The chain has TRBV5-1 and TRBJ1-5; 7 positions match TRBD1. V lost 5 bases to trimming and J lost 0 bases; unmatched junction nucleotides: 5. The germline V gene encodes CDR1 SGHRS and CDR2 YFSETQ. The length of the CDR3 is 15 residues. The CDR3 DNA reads TGCGCCAGCAGACAGGGGCTATATAGCAATCAGCCCCAGCATTTT. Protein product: CASRQGLYSNQPQHF.

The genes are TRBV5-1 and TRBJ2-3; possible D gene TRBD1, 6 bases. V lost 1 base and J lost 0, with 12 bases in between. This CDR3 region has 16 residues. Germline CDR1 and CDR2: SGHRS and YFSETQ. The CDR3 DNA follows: TGCGCCAGCAGCTTGTCGGGGACATCTAGCACAGATACGCAGTATTTT. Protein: CASSLSGTSSTDTQYF.

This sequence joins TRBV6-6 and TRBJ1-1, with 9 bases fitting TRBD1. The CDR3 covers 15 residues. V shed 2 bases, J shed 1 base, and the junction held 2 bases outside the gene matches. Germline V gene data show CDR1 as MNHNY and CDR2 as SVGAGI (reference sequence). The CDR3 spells CASSYGTGRNTEAFF. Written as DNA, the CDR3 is TGTGCCAGCAGTTACGGGACAGGGAGGAACACTGAAGCTTTCTTT.

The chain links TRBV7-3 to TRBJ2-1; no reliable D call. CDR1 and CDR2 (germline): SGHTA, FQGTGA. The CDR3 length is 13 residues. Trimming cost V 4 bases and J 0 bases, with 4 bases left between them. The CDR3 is CASSSSSYNEQFF. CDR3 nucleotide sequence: TGTGCCAGCAGCTCTTCCTCCTACAATGAGCAGTTCTTC.

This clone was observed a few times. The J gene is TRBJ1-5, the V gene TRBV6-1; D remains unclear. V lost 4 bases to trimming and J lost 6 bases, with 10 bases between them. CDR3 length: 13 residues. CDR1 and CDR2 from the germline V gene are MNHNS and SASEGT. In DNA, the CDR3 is TGTGCCAGCAGTGTCCGGGGAGGTCAGCCCCAGCATTTT. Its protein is CASSVRGGQPQHF.

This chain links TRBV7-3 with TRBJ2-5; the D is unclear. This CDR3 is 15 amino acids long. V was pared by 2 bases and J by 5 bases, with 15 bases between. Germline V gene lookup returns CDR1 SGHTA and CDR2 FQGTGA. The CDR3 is CASSLYSTPSETQYF. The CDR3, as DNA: TGTGCCAGCAGCTTATATTCCACCCCGAGCGAGACCCAGTACTTC.

The CDR3 DNA reads as TGTGCCAGCAGCTTTCCCGGGACAGCTAACTATGGCTACACCTTC. It specifies CASSFPGTANYGYTF. The rearrangement links TRBV7-6 to TRBJ1-2; 7 bases match TRBD1. The germline V gene has CDR1 SGHVS and CDR2 FNYEAQ. The CDR3 sequence is 15 residues long. V was clipped by 3 bases and J by 0 bases; unmatched bases: 4.

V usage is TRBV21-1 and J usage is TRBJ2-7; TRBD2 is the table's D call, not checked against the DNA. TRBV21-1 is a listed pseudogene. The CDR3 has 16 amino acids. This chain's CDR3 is CASSKAGRLAGYEQYF. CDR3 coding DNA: TGTGCCAGCAGCAAAGCTGGGCGACTAGCGGGTTACGAGCAGTACTTC.

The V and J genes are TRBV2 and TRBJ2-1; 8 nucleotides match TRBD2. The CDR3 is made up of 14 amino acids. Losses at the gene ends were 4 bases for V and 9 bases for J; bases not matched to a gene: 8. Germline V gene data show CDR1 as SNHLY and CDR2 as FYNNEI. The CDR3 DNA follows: TGTGCCAGCAGTGCAGAACAGGCGGGAGGTGAGCAGTTCTTC. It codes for CASSAEQAGGEQFF.

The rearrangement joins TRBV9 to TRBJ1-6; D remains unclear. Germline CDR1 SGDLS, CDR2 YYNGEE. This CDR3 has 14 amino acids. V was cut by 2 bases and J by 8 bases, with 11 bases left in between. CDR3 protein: CASSVFNRDSPLHF. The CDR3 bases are TGTGCCAGCAGCGTCTTCAATCGAGATTCACCCCTCCACTTT.

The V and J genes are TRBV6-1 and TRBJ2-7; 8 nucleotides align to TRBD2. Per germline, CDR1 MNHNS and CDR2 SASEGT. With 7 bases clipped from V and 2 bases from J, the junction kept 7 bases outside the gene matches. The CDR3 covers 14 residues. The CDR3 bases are TGTGCCAGCATGATAGCGGGATTCACCTACGAGCAGTACTTC. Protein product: CASMIAGFTYEQYF.

CDR3 bases: TGCGCCAGCAGCGACAGTTACAATGAGCAGTTCTTC. Translation: CASSDSYNEQFF. V usage is TRBV4-1 and J usage is TRBJ2-1; a weak D match, TRBD1 (5 bases). The V gene's germline CDR1 is MGHRA and CDR2 YSYEKL. The germline V and J ends were trimmed by 5 bases and 4 bases, with 6 bases remaining between them. The CDR3 has 12 amino acids.

The chain's CDR3 is CASSPGGLPIYEQYF. The DNA of the CDR3 is TGTGCCAGCTCACCGGGGGGACTCCCTATTTACGAGCAGTACTTC. The chain links TRBV18 to TRBJ2-7; the D gene is possibly TRBD2 (6 bases). This CDR3 has 15 amino acids. V lost 3 bases and J 4 bases, leaving 16 bases between the germline ends. Germline CDR1 and CDR2: KGHSH and LQKENI.

DNA of the CDR3: TGCGCCAGCAGCTTGGGGTCTCCGGGTAGCAATCAGCCCCAGCATTTT. It encodes CASSLGSPGSNQPQHF. The chain is built from TRBV5-1 and TRBJ1-5; no clear D. Germline CDR1 is SGHRS and CDR2 is YFSETQ. This CDR3 has 16 residues. The V end lost 0 bases, the J end lost 0 bases, and 10 bases lay between the germline ends.

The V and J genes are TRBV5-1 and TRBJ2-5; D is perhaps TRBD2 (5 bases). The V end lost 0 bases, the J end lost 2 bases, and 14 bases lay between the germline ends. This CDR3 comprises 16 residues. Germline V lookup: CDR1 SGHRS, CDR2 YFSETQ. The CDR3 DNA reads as TGCGCCAGCAGCTTGGTAACTAGTTCAGGTCAAGAGACCCAGTACTTC. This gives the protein CASSLVTSSGQETQYF.

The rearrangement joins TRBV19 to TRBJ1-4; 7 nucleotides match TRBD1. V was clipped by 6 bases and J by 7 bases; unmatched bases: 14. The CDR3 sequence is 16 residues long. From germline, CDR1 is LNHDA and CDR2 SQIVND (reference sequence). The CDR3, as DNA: TGTGCCAGTAGGGGGCCAAGACAGGGTTTATCTGAAAAACTGTTTTTT. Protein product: CASRGPRQGLSEKLFF.

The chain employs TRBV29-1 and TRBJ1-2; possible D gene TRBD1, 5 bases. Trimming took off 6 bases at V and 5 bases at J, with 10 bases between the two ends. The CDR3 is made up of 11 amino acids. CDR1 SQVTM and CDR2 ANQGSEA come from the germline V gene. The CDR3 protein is CSVPRGYGYTF. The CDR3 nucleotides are TGCAGCGTCCCTCGGGGGTATGGCTACACCTTC.

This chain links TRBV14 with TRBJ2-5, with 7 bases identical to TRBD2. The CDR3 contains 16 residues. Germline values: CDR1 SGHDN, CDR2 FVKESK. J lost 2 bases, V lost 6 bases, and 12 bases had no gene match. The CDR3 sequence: CASRTSKAGPQETQYF. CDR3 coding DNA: TGTGCCAGCAGAACTTCTAAAGCGGGGCCTCAAGAGACCCAGTACTTC.

The CDR3 nucleotides read TGTGCCAGCAGCTTTTTGGTTAGCTCCTACGAGCAGTACTTC. Protein sequence: CASSFLVSSYEQYF. The rearrangement uses TRBV7-2 and TRBJ2-7; D not resolved. Per the germline V gene, CDR1 is SGHTA and CDR2 is FQGNSA. The CDR3 has 14 residues. The V end lost 3 bases, the J end lost 0 bases, and 9 bases lay between the germline ends.